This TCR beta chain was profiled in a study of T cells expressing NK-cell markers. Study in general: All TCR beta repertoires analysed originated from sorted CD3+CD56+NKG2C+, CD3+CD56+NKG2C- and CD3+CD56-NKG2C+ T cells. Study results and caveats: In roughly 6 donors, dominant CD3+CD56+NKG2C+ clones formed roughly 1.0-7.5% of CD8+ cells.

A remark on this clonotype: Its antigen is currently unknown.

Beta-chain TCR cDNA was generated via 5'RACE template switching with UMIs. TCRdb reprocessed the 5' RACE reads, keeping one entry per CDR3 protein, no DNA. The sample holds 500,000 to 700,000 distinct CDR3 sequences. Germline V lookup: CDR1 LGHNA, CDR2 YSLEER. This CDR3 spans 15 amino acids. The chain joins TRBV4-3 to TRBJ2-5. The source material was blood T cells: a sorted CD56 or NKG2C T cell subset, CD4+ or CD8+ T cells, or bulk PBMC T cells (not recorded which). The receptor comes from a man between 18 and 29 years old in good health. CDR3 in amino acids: CASSQEWGYGETQYF.